This T cell receptor beta chain is from a study of cytomegalovirus exposure and HLA in healthy donors (dated by TCRdb to about 2017). About the study as a whole: An earlier analysis of approximately 590 of the donors reported more than 250 Gb of sequence data and 100 million to 130 million unique TCR beta sequences from 150 million to 200 million T cells. Approximately 310 gigabases of sequencing data and approximately 80 million unique TCR sequences were included in an early release covering about 600 HLA-typed donors. The genetic ancestry cluster associated with self-reported Caucasian donors included 81% of the 398 genotyped donors. The aim of the study was to test whether cataloging public T cell receptors could identify signatures of past pathogen exposure. The study profiled the T cell repertoires of 500 to 800 subjects by immunosequencing and related them to cytomegalovirus serostatus. Along with the roughly 700-subject first cohort, a separate validation cohort of around 120 different subjects was used. High-throughput TCR immunosequencing, statistical association of individual TCRs with disease status, and machine learning were combined to predict cytomegalovirus infection status. A later analysis re-analyzed previously published TCR beta repertoires from several hundred donors and added high-resolution HLA genotyping to study TCR occurrence patterns. Rather than using new phenotypic data, the later analysis identified candidate immune exposures from TCR beta sequences and from how often those sequences occurred across donors. To decide whether each TCR beta V gene segment behaved as functional or pseudogenic, an earlier analysis of fewer than 750 of the donors relied on high-throughput TCR beta sequencing. Donor age, sex, ethnicity and CMV serostatus were compiled together with the repertoire data. A later genetic analysis used genome-wide SNP genotypes for about 60% of the roughly 670 donors, treating that subset as a discovery cohort. All discovery cohort repertoires had been generated on a single sequencing platform. Class I and class II HLA loci were covered by the typing at four-digit resolution. The number of donors typed differed by locus, with 629-630 for A, B, C, DRB1 and DQB1, around 560 for DQA1, approximately 580 for DPA1, and under 490 for DPB1. Because of strong linkage in the cohort, five DR-DQ haplotypes were treated as single units for association and clustering. Among around 400 genotyped donors of the cohort, an average of roughly 230,000 unique TCR beta nucleotide sequences was sequenced per donor, of which about 20% were non-productive.

The V and J ends are trimmed by 3 bases and 0 bases, leaving 9 bases between them. The germline V gene encodes CDR1 LNHDA and CDR2 SQIVND (reference sequence). The CDR3 has 15 amino acids, counting the end cysteine and phenylalanine. The retained sequence is limited to the CDR3, 45 bases, with the frame set at the first base. Libraries were prepared through the immunoSEQ multiplex PCR assay. For the multiplex PCR, a mixture combining 60 forward primers for TCR Vbeta segments and 13 reverse primers for TCR Jbeta segments was used. Amplification of the CDR3 region of rearranged TCR beta genes was performed with a multiplex PCR assay on genomic DNA. The Illumina HiSeq System was used to sequence the amplified TCR beta libraries as 87-base-pair reads. Concerning the study's data processing: In a later analysis, roughly 80 million unique TCR beta chains were counted across the approximately 670 repertoires, and roughly 11 million of these chains were shared by at least two donors. Raw reads were error-corrected and collapsed into unique sequences by a nearest-neighbor algorithm in which closely related sequences were merged to remove PCR and sequencing errors. V, D and J gene segments were assigned by aligning CDR3 sequences to IMGT reference sequences. For a sequence to be retained, a match of at least six nucleotides to both a V gene segment and a J gene segment was required. Rearrangements were classified as productive when the CDR3 lacked stop codons and remained in frame with V and J, and all other rearrangements were classified as non-productive. Following IMGT convention, CDR3 was defined as the stretch from the second conserved V-encoded cysteine up to the conserved J-encoded phenylalanine. Sequences without an unambiguous match to a single V gene segment were excluded from the earlier analysis of approximately 560 of the donors. An earlier analysis of several hundred of the donors called V segments functional above 56.7% productive rearrangements and segregating when the between-donor standard deviation exceeded 5%. To diagnose cytomegalovirus status from the catalog of TCR beta chain sequences, a statistical classification framework was built. V and J gene assignment, in a later analysis, came from comparing TCR nucleotide sequences with IMGT/GENE-DB human TR gene sequences. A later analysis assigned CDR3 sequences and most-parsimonious VDJ recombination scenarios with the TCRdist pipeline. In a later analysis, every TCR beta chain was defined by the combination of its CDR3 amino acid sequence and its V-gene family, and reads without a unique V-gene family were dropped. A later analysis removed 450 to 600 highly shared, low-generation-probability nucleotide sequences to deal with suspected cross-contamination and a sequencing artifact. In a later analysis, a clonal expansion index for each public chain was calculated from normalized within-repertoire ranks of inferred template counts. In a later analysis, generation probabilities were computed with a VDJ recombination model fitted to out-of-frame rearrangements, and the resulting probabilities were checked against IGoR. In a later analysis, TCR-TCR, TCR-HLA and TCR-CMV co-occurrence was scored with hypergeometric tests, and a repertoire-size bias correction was applied to TCR pairs. To estimate false discovery rates, a later analysis permuted the HLA or CMV assignments 20 times. In a later analysis, co-occurring TCRs were grouped using DBSCAN, and TCRdist sequence similarity was added for clustering within HLA-allele-positive subsets. Repertoires with fewer than 30,000 or more than 120,000 public chains were left out of co-occurrence clustering, as were about five repertoires with anomalous nucleotide sharing. Sourced from immuneACCESS, this table was stored by TCRdb with only in-frame sequences that have V and J called. A share of the clones is absent; for the studies checked, an unresolved V gene accounts for under half, and the remainder has no known explanation. V and J calls plus clone size are reproduced from that table; the DNA served to infer D and trimming. Counted in this sample were 100,000 or so clones; about 80% of them appeared once. The biggest ten clones account for roughly 4.1% of the sample.

For this clone: This clone's antigen is unknown. No quality values exist for individual bases; no much larger clone is one base distant.

Overall study outcomes, separate from this receptor: Correlated functional status among segregating V segments might reflect linkage disequilibrium, but an unknown experimental factor could not be ruled out. For the cohort, immune exposure information was limited to CMV serostatus. The authors suggested that the approach could potentially be generalized to other disease states and immunological phenotypes. In a later genetic analysis, fewer N-insertions in productive TCRs were reported among donors in an Asian-associated ancestry cluster than the roughly 700-donor mean. Strong co-occurrence of HLA alleles, especially DR and DQ, made assigning TCR associations to individual alleles difficult. The classifier was reported to diagnose cytomegalovirus status with high specificity and sensitivity in both the original and validation cohorts. In the study, about 150 TCR beta chains were listed as associated with cytomegalovirus. According to a later analysis, most CMV-associated TCR beta chains appeared to be HLA-restricted, and the HLA associations seemed to be driven largely by CMV exposure. A group of highly shared sequence variants was considered likely to be a technical artifact of the sequencing pipeline. A few of the identified cytomegalovirus-associated TCR beta chains were confirmed in vitro to be specific for cytomegalovirus antigens. The cohort was sequenced for TCR beta chains only, and without alpha or paired-chain data the features that could be detected were limited. A later analysis found that TCR association rates varied across HLA loci, with DRB1 alleles showing the most associated TCRs and HLA-C alleles the fewest. A later genetic analysis associated a missense DCLRE1C variant with V-gene and J-gene trimming of TCR beta chains, and an independent cohort replicated the association. An earlier analysis of 587 of the donors showed that most TCR beta V segments appeared in productive rearrangements either about 87% or about 30% of the time, which broadly matched IMGT annotations. A further reported finding was that TCR beta sequences accurately predicted the HLA-A and HLA-B alleles for most subjects in the first cohort. Sequencing depth was assumed to be roughly uniform across donors in the presence/absence analyses, though that assumption may not hold. A later analysis reported that several top co-occurrence clusters appeared linked to parvovirus B19, influenza, CMV and Epstein-Barr virus. In a later analysis, HLA-associated TCR beta chains showed more clonal expansion and lower generation probabilities than non-associated chains that were equally common. Some IMGT-functional V segments, including TRBV6-2 and TRBV6-3, could not be distinguished by the 87-base-pair reads and were therefore excluded. At a false discovery rate of 0.05, a later analysis linked 16,951 TCR beta sequences to specific HLA alleles. Because HLA typing was missing for some donors at each locus, association tests included only the typed subset. Most TCR sequences were observed very rarely across donors, whereas some public TCRs were present in many individuals. Because counts were too low, fewer than 20 rarely observed V segments, including chromosome 9 orphons, were excluded from the earlier analysis of around 590 of the donors.

The cohort was made up of hundreds of healthy bone marrow donors. Cohort members were all nominally healthy when sampled, although unrecorded immune exposures were likely present. The donor was CMV seronegative and was included in the group of hundreds of seronegative cohort members. A peripheral blood sample was collected from each donor, and TCR beta sequencing was performed on peripheral blood mononuclear cells. The Qiagen DNeasy Blood Extraction Kit was used to extract genomic DNA from the blood cell samples. The chain is made from TRBV19 and TRBJ2-4; the D gene is possibly TRBD2, with 6 bases matching. The source material was PBMCs. The clonotype was recovered from a man between 35 and 55 years old in good health and CMV-seronegative. The CDR3 reads CASSIGLLAKNIQYF. The DNA sequence follows: TGTGCCAGTAGTATTGGACTACTAGCCAAAAACATTCAGTACTTC.